This entry is about one T cell receptor beta chain. These data come from a study of cytomegalovirus exposure and HLA in healthy donors. Profiling relied on immunoSEQ multiplex PCR, and the TCRdb table lists in-frame clones only, not all of them. The sample consists of some 90,000 clones, around nine tenths of them appearing once. Per the germline V gene, CDR1 is SGHNT and CDR2 is YYREEE (reference sequence). V gave up 0 bases and J gave up 3 bases, with 6 bases separating them. The CDR3 sequence is 13 residues long. Among the 90 to 150 subjects of the validation cohort, separate from the roughly 700-subject first cohort, were the donors.

This receptor was obtained from a woman in her 30s in good health and CMV-seronegative. The material sequenced was PBMCs. The gene calls are TRBV5-4 and TRBJ1-1; D remains unclear. The CDR3 reads CASSLDIDTEAFF. As DNA, the CDR3 is TGTGCCAGCAGCTTGGATATAGACACTGAAGCTTTCTTT.